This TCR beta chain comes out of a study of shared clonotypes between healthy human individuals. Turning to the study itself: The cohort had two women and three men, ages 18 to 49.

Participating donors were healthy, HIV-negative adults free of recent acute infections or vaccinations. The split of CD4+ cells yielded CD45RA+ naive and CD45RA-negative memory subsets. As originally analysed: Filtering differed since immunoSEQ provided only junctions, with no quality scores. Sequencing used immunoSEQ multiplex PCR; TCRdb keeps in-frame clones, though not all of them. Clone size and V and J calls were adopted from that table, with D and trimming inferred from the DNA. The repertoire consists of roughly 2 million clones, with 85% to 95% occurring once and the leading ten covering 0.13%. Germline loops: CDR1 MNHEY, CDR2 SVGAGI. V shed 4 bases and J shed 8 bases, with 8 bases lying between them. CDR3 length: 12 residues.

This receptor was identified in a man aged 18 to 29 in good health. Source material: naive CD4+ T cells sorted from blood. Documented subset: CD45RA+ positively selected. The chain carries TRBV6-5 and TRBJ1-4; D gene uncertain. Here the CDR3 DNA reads TGTGCCAGCAGTTCCGACCGGGAAAAACTGTTTTTT. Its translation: CASSSDREKLFF.